This T cell receptor (beta chain) was profiled in a study of blood T cell repertoires in COVID-19. Study in general: Italy, Spain and the United States were the sources of the convalescent and acute COVID-19 samples. PBMCs, B-cell-depleted T cells, or T cells provided the cDNA or gDNA that made up the material.

Original processing notes: Reference gene primer amplification gave nucleated cell count estimates. Sequencing was performed with immunoSEQ multiplex PCR; in TCRdb, only in-frame clones are kept and a portion is missing. V and J calls and clone size are copied from that table; D and trimming were computed from the DNA. There are some 110,000 clones in the sample; roughly 77% occur only once, and approximately 16% lies in the top ten. This clone was counted a few times. The CDR3 has 14 amino acids. Germline V gene lookup returns CDR1 LGHDT and CDR2 YNNKEL (reference sequence). V was pared by 4 bases and J by 0 bases, with 10 bases between.

The specimen was peripheral blood. The sequence was obtained from a man aged 55-75 years with active or convalescent COVID-19. The rearrangement links TRBV3-1 (or the pseudogene TRBV3-2) to TRBJ2-7; no reliable D call. The CDR3 here is CASSRGPHSYEQYF. The CDR3 DNA follows: TGTGCCAGCAGCCGAGGTCCCCACTCCTACGAGCAGTACTTC.